Shown below are 18 T cell receptor beta chains from a single sample sequenced in a study of blood T cell repertoires in COVID-19. Only in-frame clones appear in the TCRdb table, and some are missing; sequencing was by immunoSEQ multiplex PCR. The data show approximately 230,000 clones, approximately 90% seen once. The specimen sequenced was PBMCs or T cells enriched from blood (not recorded which). The receptors come from a man aged 40-49 years who had recovered from COVID-19.

This clone has a handful of counts. The CDR3 sequence: CASSVTSGGDYEQYF. DNA for the CDR3: TGTGCCAGCAGCGTAACTAGCGGGGGTGACTACGAGCAGTACTTC. The chain combines TRBV11-1 with TRBJ2-7, with 11 positions matching TRBD2. V shed 5 bases and J 3 bases; nucleotides not matched to a gene: 6. Per the germline V gene, CDR1 is SGHAT and CDR2 is FQDESV (reference sequence). The CDR3 runs to 15 residues.

The chain recombines TRBV7-8 with TRBJ2-2; D gene ambiguous. Trimming took off 3 bases at V and 5 bases at J, with 4 bases between the two ends. The CDR3 runs to 12 residues. Germline lookup yields CDR1 SGHVS and CDR2 FQNEAQ. The CDR3 spells CASSFITGELFF. The CDR3, as DNA: TGTGCCAGCAGCTTCATTACCGGGGAGCTGTTTTTT. The whole variable domain, remainder taken from reference TRBV7-8 and TRBJ2-2, is GAGVSQSPRYKVAKRGQDVALRCDPISGHVSLFWYQQALGQGPEFLTYFQNEAQLDKSGLPSDRFFAERPEGSVSTLKIQRTQQEDSAVYLCASSFITGELFFGEGSRLTVL.

The chain employs TRBV19 and TRBJ2-5; 11 positions agree with TRBD2. The germline V gene has CDR1 LNHDA and CDR2 SQIVND (reference sequence). J was trimmed by 2 bases and V by 6 bases; bases with no gene match: 2. The CDR3 is made up of 14 amino acids. The CDR3 region has the DNA TGTGCCAGTAGCGGGACTAGCGGACAAGAGACCCAGTACTTC. This codes for CASSGTSGQETQYF.

The gene calls are TRBV5-4 and TRBJ2-3; 12 nucleotides agree with TRBD2. Germline loops: CDR1 SGHNT, CDR2 YYREEE (reference sequence). This CDR3 has 17 residues. With V trimmed by 4 bases and J by 2 bases, 8 bases remained unmatched. The CDR3 DNA is TGTGCCAGCAGCCTACGGACTAGCGGGATCTTCACAGATACGCAGTATTTT. Translated: CASSLRTSGIFTDTQYF.

V gene TRBV5-1 combines with J gene TRBJ1-4, with D possibly being TRBD1 (6 bases). The CDR3 runs to 16 residues. V lost 4 bases to trimming and J lost 5 bases, with 18 bases between them. Looked up from germline, CDR1 is SGHRS and CDR2 is YFSETQ. The CDR3, as DNA: TGCGCCAGCAGCCGAACACCAACAGGGCTCAATGAAAAACTGTTTTTT. It translates to CASSRTPTGLNEKLFF.

This clone was observed a few times. The J gene is TRBJ1-5, the V gene TRBV6-2 or TRBV6-3, with D maybe TRBD1 (6 bases). This CDR3 region has 15 residues. Germline loops: CDR1 MNHEY, CDR2 SVGEGT. Deletions cut 5 bases from V and 3 bases from J, with 14 bases between. CDR3 sequence: CASSPDSAVNQPQHF. CDR3 nucleotides: TGTGCCAGCAGTCCGGACAGCGCAGTCAATCAGCCCCAGCATTTT.

The rearrangement uses TRBV11-1 and TRBJ2-7; D possibly corresponds to TRBD1 (7 bases). V lost 7 bases, J lost 6 bases, and 19 bases lay in between. Germline V gene data show CDR1 as SGHAT and CDR2 as FQDESV (reference sequence). This CDR3 has 14 amino acids. For the CDR3, the DNA is TGTGCCAGCACCCGTGGAGGGGGCTTTAGCGAGCAGTACTTC. Protein product: CASTRGGGFSEQYF.

The J gene is TRBJ2-1, the V gene TRBV5-4; TRBD2 might be the D (6 bases). The length of the CDR3 is 13 residues. Germline CDR1 is SGHNT and CDR2 is YYREEE (reference sequence). V was trimmed by 4 bases and J by 10 bases, leaving 15 bases between them. CDR3 protein: CASSPSGGAEQFF. CDR3 bases: TGTGCCAGCAGCCCGAGTGGCGGGGCGGAGCAGTTCTTC. Together with reference TRBV5-4 and TRBJ2-1, the CDR3 gives the full variable domain: ETGVTQSPTHLIKTRGQQVTLRCSSQSGHNTVSWYQQALGQGPQFIFQYYREEENGRGNFPPRFSGLQFPNYSSELNVNALELDDSALYLCASSPSGGAEQFFGPGTRLTVL.

This sequence joins TRBV12-5 and TRBJ2-5; 11 nucleotides match TRBD2. CDR1 LGHNT and CDR2 FRNRAP come from the germline V gene. With 1 base clipped from V and 5 bases from J, the junction kept 0 bases outside the gene matches. This CDR3 is 14 amino acids long. CDR3 in DNA: TGTGCTAGTGGTTTGGGGACTAGCGGGGAGACCCAGTACTTC. Protein sequence: CASGLGTSGETQYF.

This clone was detected a few times. The genes are TRBV7-9 and TRBJ2-7; the match to TRBD1 covers 8 bases. Germline V CDR1 and CDR2: SEHNR, FQNEAQ (reference sequence). The CDR3 has 15 residues. Trimming removed 2 bases from V and 3 bases from J; junction bases left unmatched: 6. CDR3 coding DNA: TGTGCCAGCAGCTTAATCGACAGGGGAGGCTACGAGCAGTACTTC. Its translation: CASSLIDRGGYEQYF.

The rearrangement joins TRBV18 to TRBJ1-1; no reliable D call. This CDR3 region has 16 residues. In germline, CDR1 is KGHSH, CDR2 LQKENI. V lost 3 bases to trimming and J lost 1 base, with 15 bases between them. The CDR3 region has the DNA TGTGCCAGCTCACCTGGATTTGAGGAATCGAACACTGAAGCTTTCTTT. It codes for CASSPGFEESNTEAFF.

The gene calls are TRBV9 and TRBJ1-2; 9 positions match TRBD1. This CDR3 region has 14 residues. The V gene's germline CDR1 is SGDLS and CDR2 YYNGEE. With 5 bases clipped from V and 6 bases from J, the junction kept 8 bases outside the gene matches. The CDR3 nucleotides are TGTGCCAGCAGACGTACAGGGGGCAGGGATGGCTACACCTTC. Translation gives CASRRTGGRDGYTF.

This rearrangement joins TRBV10-3 to TRBJ2-7; D possibly corresponds to TRBD2 (5 bases). Trimming pared 6 bases from V and 4 bases from J, leaving 13 bases between. CDR3 length: 13 residues. Germline V gives CDR1 ENHRY, CDR2 SYGVKD. CDR3 sequence: CAIREERKYEQYF. The CDR3 coding sequence is TGTGCCATCAGGGAGGAGAGAAAGTACGAGCAGTACTTC.

This clone appeared a single time. The J gene is TRBJ2-1, the V gene TRBV10-3, with D possibly matching TRBD2 (5 bases). The germline CDR1 and CDR2 sequences are ENHRY and SYGVKD. V lost 6 bases and J 7 bases, leaving 7 bases between the germline ends. The CDR3 contains 11 residues. The CDR3, as DNA: TGTGCCATCAGAAGGGAGAATGAGCAGTTCTTC. It yields the protein CAIRRENEQFF.

This chain uses TRBV27 with TRBJ2-3; TRBD2 is a possible D gene (7 bases). The CDR3 spans 16 residues. Germline CDR1 MNHEY, CDR2 SMNVEV (reference sequence). V was trimmed by 1 base and J by 7 bases, leaving 18 bases between them. This chain's CDR3 is CASSLYWGGPFNTQYF. CDR3 bases: TGTGCCAGCAGTTTATATTGGGGGGGGCCTTTTAATACGCAGTATTTT.

The CDR3 region has the DNA TGTGCCAGCATTCAGGTGGGGGGATATAATTCACCCCTCCACTTT. Translation: CASIQVGGYNSPLHF. The chain carries TRBV2 and TRBJ1-6; TRBD1 is a possible D gene (5 bases). CDR3 length equals 15 residues. Trimming stripped 7 bases from V and 4 bases from J, with 14 bases between. Germline V gene data show CDR1 as SNHLY and CDR2 as FYNNEI.

The chain uses TRBV18 and TRBJ2-6; D gene unclear. Germline V gives CDR1 KGHSH, CDR2 LQKENI. With 3 bases removed from V and 3 bases from J, the gap between germline ends came to 6 bases. The CDR3 spans 14 residues. CDR3 in DNA: TGTGCCAGCTCACCGCGGCTTGGGGCCAACGTCCTGACTTTC. It codes for CASSPRLGANVLTF.

The V gene is TRBV7-2, the J gene TRBJ2-1; D gene unclear. The V end was cut by 7 bases, the J end by 8 bases, with 18 bases between. The length of the CDR3 is 14 residues. In germline, CDR1 is SGHTA, CDR2 FQGNSA. In DNA form, the CDR3 reads TGTGCCAGCACCTCATTTGGTCTGCCGGATGAGCAGTTCTTC. Its translation: CASTSFGLPDEQFF.